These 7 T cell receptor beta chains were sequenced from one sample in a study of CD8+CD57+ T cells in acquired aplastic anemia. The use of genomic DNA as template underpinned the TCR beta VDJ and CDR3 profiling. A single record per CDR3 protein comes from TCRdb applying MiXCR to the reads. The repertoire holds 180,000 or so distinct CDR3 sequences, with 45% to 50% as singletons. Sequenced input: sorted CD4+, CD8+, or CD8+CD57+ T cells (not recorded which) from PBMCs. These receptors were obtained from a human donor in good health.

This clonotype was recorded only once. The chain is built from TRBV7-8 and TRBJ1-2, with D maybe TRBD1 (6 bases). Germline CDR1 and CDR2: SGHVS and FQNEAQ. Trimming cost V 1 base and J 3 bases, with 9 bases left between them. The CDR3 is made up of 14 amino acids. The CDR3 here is CASSLGPGDYGYTF. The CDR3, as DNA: TGTGCCAGCAGCTTAGGACCAGGGGACTATGGCTACACCTTC.

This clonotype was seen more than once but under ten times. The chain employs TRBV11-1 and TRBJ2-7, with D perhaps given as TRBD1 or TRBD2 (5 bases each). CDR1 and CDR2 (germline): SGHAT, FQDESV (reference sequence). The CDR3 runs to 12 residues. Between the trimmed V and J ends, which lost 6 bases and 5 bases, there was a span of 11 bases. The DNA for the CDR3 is TGTGCCAGCAGGGGGGACCTCCACGAGCAGTACTTC. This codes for CASRGDLHEQYF.

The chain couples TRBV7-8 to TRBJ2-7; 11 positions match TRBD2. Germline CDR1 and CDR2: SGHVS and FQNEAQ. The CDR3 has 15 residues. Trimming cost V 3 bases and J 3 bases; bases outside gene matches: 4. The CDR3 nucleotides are TGTGCCAGCAGCTTTGGGGGACTAGCGGACTACGAGCAGTACTTC. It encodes CASSFGGLADYEQYF.

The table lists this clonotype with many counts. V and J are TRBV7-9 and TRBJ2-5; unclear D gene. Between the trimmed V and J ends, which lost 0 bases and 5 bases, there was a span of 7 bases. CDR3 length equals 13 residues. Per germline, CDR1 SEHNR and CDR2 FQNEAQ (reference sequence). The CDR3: CASSLAGLETQYF. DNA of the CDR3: TGTGCCAGCAGCTTAGCAGGGTTGGAGACCCAGTACTTC.

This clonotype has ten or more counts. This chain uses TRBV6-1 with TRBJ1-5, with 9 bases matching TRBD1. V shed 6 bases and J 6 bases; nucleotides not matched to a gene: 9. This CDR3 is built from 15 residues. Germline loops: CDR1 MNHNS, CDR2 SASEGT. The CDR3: CASRPDRGSPQPQHF. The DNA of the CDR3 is TGTGCCAGCAGGCCGGACAGGGGAAGCCCTCAGCCCCAGCATTTT.

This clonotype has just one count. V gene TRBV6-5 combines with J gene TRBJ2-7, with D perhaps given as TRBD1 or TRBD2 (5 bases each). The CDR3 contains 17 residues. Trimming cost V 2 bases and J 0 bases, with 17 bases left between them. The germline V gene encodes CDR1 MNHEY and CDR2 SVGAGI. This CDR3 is CASSYRLIGTSSYEQYF. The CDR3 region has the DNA TGTGCCAGCAGTTACAGGCTCATCGGGACCAGCTCCTACGAGCAGTACTTC.

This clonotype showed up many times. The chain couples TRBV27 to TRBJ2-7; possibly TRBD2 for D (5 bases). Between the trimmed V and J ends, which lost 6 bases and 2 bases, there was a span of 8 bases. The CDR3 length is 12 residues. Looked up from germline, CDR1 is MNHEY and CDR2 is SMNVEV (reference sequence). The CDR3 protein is CASRASPYEQYF. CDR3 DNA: TGTGCCAGCAGGGCTAGCCCCTACGAGCAGTACTTC.